These T cell receptor beta chains were read from a single sample in a study of blood T cell repertoires in COVID-19. Some clones are missing from TCRdb's copy, which holds only in-frame ones; the method was immunoSEQ multiplex PCR. The sample lists some 70,000 clones, around nine tenths occurring once. Sequencing was done on a sample of peripheral blood. The source is a man aged 50 to 59 with active COVID-19. CDR3s include the opening cysteine and the closing phenylalanine or tryptophan. Fields, in order: CDR3 length, clone size, V gene, J gene, D gene, CDR3 protein, CDR3 DNA. The D gene is left open where the match is weak. Some rows have no size entry. The others give once, few or many, or a class for an expanded clone.

cdr3_length: 14; clone_size: .; v_call: TRBV9; j_call: TRBJ1-2; d_call: TRBD1; cdr3_aa: CASSLGTDNYGYTF; cdr3_nt: TGTGCCAGCAGCCTGGGGACAGATAACTATGGCTACACCTTC
cdr3_length: 15; clone_size: .; v_call: TRBV5-1; j_call: TRBJ2-5; d_call: TRBD1; cdr3_aa: CASSVRAGGEETQYF; cdr3_nt: TGCGCCAGCAGCGTGCGCGCAGGGGGCGAGGAGACCCAGTACTTC
cdr3_length: 14; clone_size: .; v_call: TRBV18; j_call: TRBJ2-3; d_call: .; cdr3_aa: CASSPAGGLDTQYF; cdr3_nt: TGTGCCAGCTCACCAGCAGGAGGCCTGGATACGCAGTATTTT
cdr3_length: 15; clone_size: .; v_call: TRBV5-6; j_call: TRBJ2-1; d_call: TRBD2; cdr3_aa: CASSLGTSGTNEQFF; cdr3_nt: TGTGCCAGCAGCTTAGGGACTAGCGGGACGAATGAGCAGTTCTTC
cdr3_length: 14; clone_size: once; v_call: TRBV28; j_call: TRBJ1-5; d_call: TRBD1; cdr3_aa: CASTPTGGNQPQHF; cdr3_nt: TGTGCCAGCACGCCTACAGGGGGGAATCAGCCCCAGCATTTT
cdr3_length: 14; clone_size: .; v_call: TRBV19; j_call: TRBJ1-5; d_call: TRBD1; cdr3_aa: CASKRTGEHQPQHF; cdr3_nt: TGTGCCAGTAAAAGGACAGGGGAGCATCAGCCCCAGCATTTT
cdr3_length: 19; clone_size: .; v_call: TRBV7-9; j_call: TRBJ2-3; d_call: .; cdr3_aa: CASSSSRDTRTFNTDTQYF; cdr3_nt: TGTGCCAGCAGTTCTTCCCGGGACACACGAACATTTAACACAGATACGCAGTATTTT
cdr3_length: 13; clone_size: .; v_call: TRBV4-2; j_call: TRBJ1-2; d_call: TRBD1; cdr3_aa: CASSRGQSYGYTF; cdr3_nt: TGTGCCAGCAGCCGGGGACAGTCATATGGCTACACCTTC
cdr3_length: 14; clone_size: .; v_call: TRBV20-1; j_call: TRBJ1-5; d_call: .; cdr3_aa: CSASLERYNQPQHF; cdr3_nt: TGCAGTGCTAGTTTAGAGAGGTACAATCAGCCCCAGCATTTT
cdr3_length: 13; clone_size: once; v_call: TRBV30; j_call: TRBJ1-5; d_call: .; cdr3_aa: CAWNTGSNQPQHF; cdr3_nt: TGTGCCTGGAATACAGGTAGCAATCAGCCCCAGCATTTT
cdr3_length: 14; clone_size: .; v_call: TRBV18; j_call: TRBJ2-5; d_call: .; cdr3_aa: CASSPSGGAETQYF; cdr3_nt: TGTGCCAGCTCACCAAGTGGGGGGGCAGAGACCCAGTACTTC
cdr3_length: 15; clone_size: once; v_call: TRBV28; j_call: TRBJ1-3; d_call: TRBD1; cdr3_aa: CASSGQGASGNTIYF; cdr3_nt: TGTGCCAGCAGTGGGCAGGGGGCATCTGGAAACACCATATATTTT
cdr3_length: 14; clone_size: .; v_call: TRBV7-2; j_call: TRBJ2-2; d_call: .; cdr3_aa: CASKEIPNTGELFF; cdr3_nt: TGTGCCAGCAAAGAGATACCGAACACCGGGGAGCTGTTTTTT
cdr3_length: 16; clone_size: few; v_call: TRBV25-1; j_call: TRBJ1-5; d_call: TRBD1; cdr3_aa: CASSGRQGAGNQPQHF; cdr3_nt: TGTGCCAGCAGTGGACGACAGGGGGCCGGCAATCAGCCCCAGCATTTT
cdr3_length: 16; clone_size: .; v_call: TRBV15; j_call: TRBJ2-3; d_call: .; cdr3_aa: CATSSTGTLRIDTQYF; cdr3_nt: TGTGCCACCAGCAGTACCGGGACTTTACGGATAGATACGCAGTATTTT
cdr3_length: 16; clone_size: .; v_call: TRBV11-2; j_call: TRBJ2-3; d_call: TRBD2; cdr3_aa: CASSLLSASGVDTQYF; cdr3_nt: TGTGCCAGCAGCTTGTTGTCTGCTAGCGGGGTAGATACGCAGTATTTT
cdr3_length: 16; clone_size: .; v_call: TRBV7-2; j_call: TRBJ1-1; d_call: .; cdr3_aa: CASSLRRGNRNTEAFF; cdr3_nt: TGTGCCAGCAGCTTAAGACGGGGGAATCGGAACACTGAAGCTTTCTTT
cdr3_length: 14; clone_size: .; v_call: TRBV5-1; j_call: TRBJ1-1; d_call: TRBD1; cdr3_aa: CASGRTGGDTEAFF; cdr3_nt: TGCGCCAGCGGCCGGACAGGGGGTGACACTGAAGCTTTCTTT
cdr3_length: 15; clone_size: few; v_call: TRBV5-1; j_call: TRBJ2-1; d_call: .; cdr3_aa: CASSLAGQHGNEQFF; cdr3_nt: TGCGCCAGCAGCTTGGCAGGTCAACACGGCAATGAGCAGTTCTTC
cdr3_length: 14; clone_size: once; v_call: TRBV9; j_call: TRBJ1-2; d_call: TRBD1; cdr3_aa: CASSASGGIIGYTF; cdr3_nt: TGTGCCAGCAGCGCGTCAGGGGGCATTATTGGCTACACCTTC
cdr3_length: 15; clone_size: .; v_call: TRBV4-2; j_call: TRBJ2-5; d_call: TRBD2; cdr3_aa: CASSRGGSYQETQYF; cdr3_nt: TGTGCCAGCAGCCGGGGGGGTAGCTACCAAGAGACCCAGTACTTC
cdr3_length: 16; clone_size: .; v_call: TRBV7-6; j_call: TRBJ1-6; d_call: .; cdr3_aa: CASSPVIGRGNSPLHF; cdr3_nt: TGTGCCAGCAGCCCTGTTATCGGGAGGGGAAATTCACCCCTCCACTTT
cdr3_length: 15; clone_size: .; v_call: TRBV4-3; j_call: TRBJ2-6; d_call: .; cdr3_aa: CASSHSGTGANVLTF; cdr3_nt: TGCGCCAGCAGCCACAGCGGAACGGGGGCCAACGTCCTGACTTTC
cdr3_length: 17; clone_size: few; v_call: TRBV7-8; j_call: TRBJ2-7; d_call: TRBD2; cdr3_aa: CASSIGGTSVARGEQYF; cdr3_nt: TGTGCCAGCAGCATAGGAGGGACTAGCGTGGCTAGAGGCGAGCAGTACTTC
cdr3_length: 14; clone_size: .; v_call: TRBV18; j_call: TRBJ1-6; d_call: TRBD1; cdr3_aa: CASSRDSQRSPLHF; cdr3_nt: TGTGCCAGCTCTCGGGACAGCCAGCGATCACCCCTCCACTTT
cdr3_length: 13; clone_size: .; v_call: TRBV12-3/TRBV12-4; j_call: TRBJ1-2; d_call: .; cdr3_aa: CASSLGGGYGYTF; cdr3_nt: TGTGCCAGCAGTTTGGGGGGTGGCTATGGCTACACCTTC
cdr3_length: 15; clone_size: .; v_call: TRBV5-1; j_call: TRBJ1-4; d_call: .; cdr3_aa: CASSPGRGTNEKLFF; cdr3_nt: TGCGCCAGCAGCCCCGGCCGGGGAACTAATGAAAAACTGTTTTTT
cdr3_length: 14; clone_size: once; v_call: TRBV2; j_call: TRBJ1-4; d_call: TRBD1; cdr3_aa: CASIRRDRGEKLFF; cdr3_nt: TGTGCCAGCATTCGCCGGGACAGGGGTGAAAAACTGTTTTTT
cdr3_length: 12; clone_size: .; v_call: TRBV18; j_call: TRBJ1-2; d_call: .; cdr3_aa: CASGGEASGYTF; cdr3_nt: TGTGCCAGCGGGGGGGAGGCGAGTGGCTACACCTTC
cdr3_length: 15; clone_size: .; v_call: TRBV6-5; j_call: TRBJ1-2; d_call: .; cdr3_aa: CASSYTQGRDYGYTF; cdr3_nt: TGTGCCAGCAGTTACACGCAGGGAAGGGACTATGGCTACACCTTC
cdr3_length: 15; clone_size: .; v_call: TRBV4-2; j_call: TRBJ2-1; d_call: TRBD1; cdr3_aa: CASSRRTGNSDEQFF; cdr3_nt: TGTGCCAGCAGCCGTAGGACAGGGAATTCCGATGAGCAGTTCTTC
cdr3_length: 15; clone_size: .; v_call: TRBV7-3; j_call: TRBJ1-1; d_call: .; cdr3_aa: CASSSQGGMNTEAFF; cdr3_nt: TGTGCCAGCAGCAGTCAAGGCGGAATGAACACTGAAGCTTTCTTT
cdr3_length: 11; clone_size: .; v_call: TRBV27; j_call: TRBJ1-1; d_call: .; cdr3_aa: CASSSGAEAFF; cdr3_nt: TGTGCCAGCAGCTCCGGGGCTGAAGCTTTCTTT
cdr3_length: 14; clone_size: .; v_call: TRBV7-8; j_call: TRBJ2-5; d_call: TRBD1; cdr3_aa: CASSFHRGGETQYF; cdr3_nt: TGTGCCAGCAGCTTTCACAGGGGTGGAGAGACCCAGTACTTC
cdr3_length: 14; clone_size: .; v_call: TRBV19; j_call: TRBJ1-2; d_call: TRBD1; cdr3_aa: CASKRGPVDYGYTF; cdr3_nt: TGTGCCAGTAAGAGGGGGCCGGTAGACTATGGCTACACCTTC
cdr3_length: 13; clone_size: once; v_call: TRBV27; j_call: TRBJ1-3; d_call: .; cdr3_aa: CASSPISGNTIYF; cdr3_nt: TGTGCCAGCAGCCCCATCTCTGGAAACACCATATATTTT
cdr3_length: 12; clone_size: few; v_call: TRBV7-2; j_call: TRBJ1-5; d_call: .; cdr3_aa: CASSLDGQPQHF; cdr3_nt: TGTGCCAGCAGCTTAGACGGTCAGCCCCAGCATTTT
cdr3_length: 16; clone_size: once; v_call: TRBV6-5; j_call: TRBJ2-7; d_call: .; cdr3_aa: CASSNFPLTVTYEQYF; cdr3_nt: TGTGCCAGCAGTAACTTCCCCCTCACAGTAACCTACGAGCAGTACTTC
cdr3_length: 15; clone_size: .; v_call: TRBV5-1; j_call: TRBJ2-1; d_call: TRBD2; cdr3_aa: CASSPTSGGYNEQFF; cdr3_nt: TGCGCCAGCAGCCCTACTAGCGGGGGGTACAATGAGCAGTTCTTC
cdr3_length: 14; clone_size: .; v_call: TRBV6-5; j_call: TRBJ1-1; d_call: .; cdr3_aa: CASRNRGAFTEAFF; cdr3_nt: TGTGCCAGCAGGAACCGGGGGGCGTTCACTGAAGCTTTCTTT
cdr3_length: 15; clone_size: .; v_call: TRBV4-3; j_call: TRBJ2-2; d_call: .; cdr3_aa: CASSQSYRLTGELFF; cdr3_nt: TGCGCCAGCAGCCAATCTTACAGGTTGACCGGGGAGCTGTTTTTT
cdr3_length: 11; clone_size: .; v_call: TRBV24-1; j_call: TRBJ2-7; d_call: .; cdr3_aa: CATSDFYEQYF; cdr3_nt: TGTGCCACGTCGGACTTCTACGAGCAGTACTTC
cdr3_length: 16; clone_size: .; v_call: TRBV7-2; j_call: TRBJ2-5; d_call: TRBD1; cdr3_aa: CASTQGQGQGQETQYF; cdr3_nt: TGTGCCAGCACCCAGGGACAGGGGCAGGGTCAAGAGACCCAGTACTTC
cdr3_length: 16; clone_size: .; v_call: TRBV6-2/TRBV6-3; j_call: TRBJ2-1; d_call: TRBD2; cdr3_aa: CASSYPWASGSGEQFF; cdr3_nt: TGTGCCAGCAGTTACCCATGGGCTAGCGGGAGCGGCGAGCAGTTCTTC
cdr3_length: 16; clone_size: .; v_call: TRBV2; j_call: TRBJ2-3; d_call: TRBD2; cdr3_aa: CASSDRGDYNTDTQYF; cdr3_nt: TGTGCCAGCAGTGACCGAGGGGACTACAACACAGATACGCAGTATTTT
cdr3_length: 15; clone_size: .; v_call: TRBV7-9; j_call: TRBJ2-7; d_call: .; cdr3_aa: CASSRMGPAGYEQYF; cdr3_nt: TGTGCCAGCAGCCGGATGGGACCGGCGGGATACGAGCAGTACTTC
cdr3_length: 16; clone_size: .; v_call: TRBV9; j_call: TRBJ2-3; d_call: TRBD2; cdr3_aa: CASSPSLAGSTDTQYF; cdr3_nt: TGTGCCAGCAGCCCGTCACTAGCGGGAAGCACAGATACGCAGTATTTT
cdr3_length: 16; clone_size: once; v_call: TRBV11-2; j_call: TRBJ1-3; d_call: TRBD1; cdr3_aa: CASSLGAGGSGNTIYF; cdr3_nt: TGTGCCAGCAGCTTAGGTGCAGGGGGCTCTGGAAACACCATATATTTT
cdr3_length: 16; clone_size: .; v_call: TRBV28; j_call: TRBJ2-7; d_call: TRBD2; cdr3_aa: CASTSLLAGLSYEQYF; cdr3_nt: TGTGCCAGCACCTCACTCCTAGCGGGACTTTCCTACGAGCAGTACTTC
cdr3_length: 15; clone_size: once; v_call: TRBV28; j_call: TRBJ2-7; d_call: .; cdr3_aa: CASSLTEEISYEQYF; cdr3_nt: TGTGCCAGCAGTCTGACAGAGGAGATTTCCTACGAGCAGTACTTC
cdr3_length: 15; clone_size: once; v_call: TRBV7-3; j_call: TRBJ2-3; d_call: TRBD1; cdr3_aa: CASSSTGTGTDTQYF; cdr3_nt: TGTGCCAGCAGCTCTACCGGGACAGGCACAGATACGCAGTATTTT
cdr3_length: 16; clone_size: once; v_call: TRBV25-1; j_call: TRBJ1-2; d_call: .; cdr3_aa: CASSETTGRSDYGYTF; cdr3_nt: TGTGCCAGCAGTGAAACTACAGGGCGATCGGACTATGGCTACACCTTC
cdr3_length: 14; clone_size: once; v_call: TRBV28; j_call: TRBJ1-4; d_call: .; cdr3_aa: CASSLGGANEKLFF; cdr3_nt: TGTGCCAGCAGTTTAGGAGGTGCTAATGAAAAACTGTTTTTT
cdr3_length: 15; clone_size: .; v_call: TRBV6-4; j_call: TRBJ2-3; d_call: .; cdr3_aa: CASSDRVAGTDTQYF; cdr3_nt: TGTGCCAGCAGTGACCGGGTAGCGGGCACAGATACGCAGTATTTT
cdr3_length: 16; clone_size: .; v_call: TRBV7-2; j_call: TRBJ2-7; d_call: TRBD1; cdr3_aa: CASSHSLRGRRYEQYF; cdr3_nt: TGTGCCAGCAGCCACTCACTCAGGGGGCGCAGATACGAGCAGTACTTC
cdr3_length: 15; clone_size: few; v_call: TRBV4-2; j_call: TRBJ1-5; d_call: .; cdr3_aa: CASSQVDIGNQPQHF; cdr3_nt: TGTGCCAGCAGCCAAGTCGACATAGGCAATCAGCCCCAGCATTTT
cdr3_length: 15; clone_size: .; v_call: TRBV7-9; j_call: TRBJ2-7; d_call: TRBD2; cdr3_aa: CASSERTSGRQGQYF; cdr3_nt: TGTGCCAGCAGCGAACGGACTAGCGGGAGACAGGGGCAGTACTTC
cdr3_length: 15; clone_size: few; v_call: TRBV20-1; j_call: TRBJ2-7; d_call: TRBD1; cdr3_aa: CSASNTGTGGLEQYF; cdr3_nt: TGCAGTGCTAGTAATACCGGGACAGGGGGACTCGAGCAGTACTTC
cdr3_length: 16; clone_size: .; v_call: TRBV2; j_call: TRBJ1-5; d_call: .; cdr3_aa: CASSEVFRQSNQPQHF; cdr3_nt: TGTGCCAGCAGTGAAGTCTTTCGACAGAGCAATCAGCCCCAGCATTTT